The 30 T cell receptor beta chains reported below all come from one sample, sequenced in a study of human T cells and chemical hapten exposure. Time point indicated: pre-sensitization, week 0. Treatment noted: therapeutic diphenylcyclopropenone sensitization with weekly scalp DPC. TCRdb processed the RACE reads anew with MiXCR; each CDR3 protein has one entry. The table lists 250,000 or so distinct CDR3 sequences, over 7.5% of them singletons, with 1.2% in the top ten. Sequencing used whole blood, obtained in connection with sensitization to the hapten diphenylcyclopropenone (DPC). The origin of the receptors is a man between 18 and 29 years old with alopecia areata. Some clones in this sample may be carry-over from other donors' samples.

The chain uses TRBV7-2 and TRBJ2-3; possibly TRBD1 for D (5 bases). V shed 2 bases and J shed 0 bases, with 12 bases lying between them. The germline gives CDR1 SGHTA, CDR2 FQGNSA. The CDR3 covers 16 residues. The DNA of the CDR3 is TGTGCCAGCAGCTTACCTGAAGGGGCTAGCACAGATACGCAGTATTTT. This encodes CASSLPEGASTDTQYF.

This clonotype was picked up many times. The CDR3 coding sequence is TGTGCCAGCGGGCACAGCGCCCAAATAGCCAAAAACATTCAGTACTTC. Amino acids: CASGHSAQIAKNIQYF. This chain connects TRBV12-3 or TRBV12-4 to TRBJ2-4; no definite D call. Trimming took off 8 bases at V and 0 bases at J, with 17 bases between the two ends. The CDR3 runs 16 residues.

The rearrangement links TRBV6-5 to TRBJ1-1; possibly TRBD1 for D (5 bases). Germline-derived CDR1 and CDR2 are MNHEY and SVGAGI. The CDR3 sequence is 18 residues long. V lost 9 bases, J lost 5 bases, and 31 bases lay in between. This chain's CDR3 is CASFRRGSRGSPFTEAFF. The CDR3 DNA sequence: TGTGCCAGTTTCAGGAGGGGTTCCCGGGGGTCCCCGTTTACTGAAGCTTTCTTT.

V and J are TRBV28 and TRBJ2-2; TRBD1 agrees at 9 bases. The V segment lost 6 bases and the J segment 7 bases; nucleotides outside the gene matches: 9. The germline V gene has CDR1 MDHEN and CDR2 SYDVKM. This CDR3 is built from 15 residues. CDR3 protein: CASRGYGQGFGELFF. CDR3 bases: TGTGCCAGCAGAGGATACGGACAGGGGTTCGGGGAGCTGTTTTTT. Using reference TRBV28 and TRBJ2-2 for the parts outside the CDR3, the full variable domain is DVKVTQSSRYLVKRTGEKVFLECVQDMDHENMFWYRQDPGLGLRLIYFSYDVKMKEKGDIPEGYSVSREKKERFSLILESASTNQTSMYLCASRGYGQGFGELFFGEGSRLTVL.

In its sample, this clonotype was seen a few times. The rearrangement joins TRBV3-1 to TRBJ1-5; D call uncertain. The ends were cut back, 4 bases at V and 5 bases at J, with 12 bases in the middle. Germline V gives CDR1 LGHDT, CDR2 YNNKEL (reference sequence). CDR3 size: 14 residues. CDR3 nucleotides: TGTGCCAGCAGCCCGGAACCCGATCATCAGCCCCAGCATTTT. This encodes CASSPEPDHQPQHF.

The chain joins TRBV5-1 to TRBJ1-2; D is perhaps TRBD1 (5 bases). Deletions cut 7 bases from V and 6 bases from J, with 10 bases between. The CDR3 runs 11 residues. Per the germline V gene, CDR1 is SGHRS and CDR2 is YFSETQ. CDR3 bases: TGCGCCAGCGCTGGGGCGGATGGCTACACCTTC. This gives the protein CASAGADGYTF. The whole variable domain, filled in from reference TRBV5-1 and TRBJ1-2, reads KAGVTQTPRYLIKTRGQQVTLSCSPISGHRSVSWYQQTPGQGLQFLFEYFSETQRNKGNFPGRFSGRQFSNSRSEMNVSTLELGDSALYLCASAGADGYTFGSGTRLTVV.

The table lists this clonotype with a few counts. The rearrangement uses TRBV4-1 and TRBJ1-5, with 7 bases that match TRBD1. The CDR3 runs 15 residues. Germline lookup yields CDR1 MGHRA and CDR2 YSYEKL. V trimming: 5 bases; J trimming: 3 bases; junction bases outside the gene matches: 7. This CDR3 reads CASSAAGTDNQPQHF. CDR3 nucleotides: TGCGCCAGCAGCGCCGCAGGGACAGACAATCAGCCCCAGCATTTT.

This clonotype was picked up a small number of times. DNA for the CDR3: TGTGCCAGCAGCCCGACAGGGGGTGTGGGCTACACCTTC. Its translation is CASSPTGGVGYTF. This chain connects TRBV14 to TRBJ1-2, with TRBD1 matching 9 bases. J was trimmed by 8 bases and V by 4 bases; bases with no gene match: 5. Germline lookup yields CDR1 SGHDN and CDR2 FVKESK. The CDR3 contains 13 residues.

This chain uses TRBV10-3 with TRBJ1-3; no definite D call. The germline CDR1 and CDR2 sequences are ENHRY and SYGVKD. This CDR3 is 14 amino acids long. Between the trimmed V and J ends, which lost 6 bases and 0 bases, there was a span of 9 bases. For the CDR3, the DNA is TGTGCCATCAGCGTTGGCTCCTCTGGAAACACCATATATTTT. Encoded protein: CAISVGSSGNTIYF.

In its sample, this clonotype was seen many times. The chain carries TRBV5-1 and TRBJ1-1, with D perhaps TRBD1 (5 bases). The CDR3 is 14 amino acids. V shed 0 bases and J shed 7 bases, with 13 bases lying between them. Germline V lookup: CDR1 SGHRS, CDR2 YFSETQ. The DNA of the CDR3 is TGCGCCAGCAGCTTGGATCCGGAGGGGAATGAAGCTTTCTTT. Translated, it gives CASSLDPEGNEAFF.

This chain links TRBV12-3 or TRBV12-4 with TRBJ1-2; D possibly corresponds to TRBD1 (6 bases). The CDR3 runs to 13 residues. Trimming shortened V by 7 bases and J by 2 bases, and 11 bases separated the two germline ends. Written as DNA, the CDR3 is TGTGCCAGCACCCGAGGACAGAACTATGGCTACACCTTC. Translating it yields CASTRGQNYGYTF.

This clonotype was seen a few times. CDR3 bases: TGTGCCATCAGTGAGTCACCGGGCTACGAGCAGTACGTC. This gives the protein CAISESPGYEQYV. The chain couples TRBV10-3 to TRBJ2-7; D is unclear. V gave up 0 bases and J gave up 3 bases, with 6 bases separating them. CDR1 is ENHRY, CDR2 SYGVKD, per germline. CDR3 length equals 13 residues.

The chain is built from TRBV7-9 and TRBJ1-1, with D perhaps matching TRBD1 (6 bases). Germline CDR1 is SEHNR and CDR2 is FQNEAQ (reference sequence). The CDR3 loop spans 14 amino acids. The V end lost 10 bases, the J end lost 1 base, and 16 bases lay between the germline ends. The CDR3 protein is CAIKQQGQNTEAFF. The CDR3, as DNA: TGTGCCATTAAGCAGCAGGGGCAGAACACTGAAGCTTTCTTT.

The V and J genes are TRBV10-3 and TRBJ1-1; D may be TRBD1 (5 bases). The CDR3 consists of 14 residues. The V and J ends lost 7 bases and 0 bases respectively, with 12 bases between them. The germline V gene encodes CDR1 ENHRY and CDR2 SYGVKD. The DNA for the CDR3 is TGTGCCATCAATAAGGGGACGGTGAACACTGAAGCTTTCTTT. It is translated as CAINKGTVNTEAFF.

CDR3 loop: CASGLVYGGIKDTQYF. CDR3 coding DNA: TGTGCTAGTGGTTTGGTATATGGGGGGATAAAGGATACGCAGTATTTT. The genes are TRBV12-5 and TRBJ2-3; TRBD2 is a possible D gene (6 bases). This CDR3 has 16 amino acids. V lost 0 bases and J 6 bases, leaving 16 bases between the germline ends. Germline CDR1 and CDR2: LGHNT and FRNRAP.

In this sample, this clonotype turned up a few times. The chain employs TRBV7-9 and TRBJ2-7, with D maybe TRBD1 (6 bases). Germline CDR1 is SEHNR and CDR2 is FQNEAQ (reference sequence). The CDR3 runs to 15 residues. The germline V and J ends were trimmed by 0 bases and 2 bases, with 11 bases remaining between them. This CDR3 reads CASSLAGGRAYEQYV. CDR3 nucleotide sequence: TGTGCCAGCAGCTTAGCTGGGGGCAGGGCCTACGAGCAGTACGTC.

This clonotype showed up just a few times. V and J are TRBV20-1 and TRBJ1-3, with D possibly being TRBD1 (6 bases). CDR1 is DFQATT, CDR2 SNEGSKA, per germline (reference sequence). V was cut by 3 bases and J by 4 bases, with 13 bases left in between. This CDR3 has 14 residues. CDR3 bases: TGCAGTGCTAGTGCGGGGGCGCCCGGAAACACCATATATTTT. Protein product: CSASAGAPGNTIYF.

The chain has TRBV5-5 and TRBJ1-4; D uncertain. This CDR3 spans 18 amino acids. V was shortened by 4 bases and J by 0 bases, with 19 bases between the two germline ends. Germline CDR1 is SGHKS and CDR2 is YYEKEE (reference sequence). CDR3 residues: CASSTGHRVLATNEKLFF. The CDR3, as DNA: TGTGCCAGCAGCACTGGGCACAGAGTACTTGCAACTAATGAAAAACTGTTTTTT.

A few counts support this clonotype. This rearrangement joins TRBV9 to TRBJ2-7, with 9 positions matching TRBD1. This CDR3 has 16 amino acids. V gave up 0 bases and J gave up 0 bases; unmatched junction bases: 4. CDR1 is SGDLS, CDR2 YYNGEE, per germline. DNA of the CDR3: TGTGCCAGCAGCGTAGGGGGACAGGGATTCTCCTACGAGCAGTACTTC. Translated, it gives CASSVGGQGFSYEQYF.

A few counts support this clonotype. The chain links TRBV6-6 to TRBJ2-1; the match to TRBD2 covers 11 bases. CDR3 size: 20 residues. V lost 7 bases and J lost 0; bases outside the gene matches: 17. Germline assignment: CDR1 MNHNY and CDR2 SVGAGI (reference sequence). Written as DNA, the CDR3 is TGTGCCAGCACTGCCCTACTAGCGGGGGCGCAGGCCTCCTCCTACAATGAGCAGTTCTTC. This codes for CASTALLAGAQASSYNEQFF.

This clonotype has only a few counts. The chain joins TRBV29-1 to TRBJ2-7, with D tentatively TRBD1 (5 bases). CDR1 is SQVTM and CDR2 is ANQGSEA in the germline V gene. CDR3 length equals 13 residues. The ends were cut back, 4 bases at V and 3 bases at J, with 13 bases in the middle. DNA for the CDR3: TGCAGCGTTGTAATAGGGGATAACTACGAGCAGTACTTC. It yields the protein CSVVIGDNYEQYF.

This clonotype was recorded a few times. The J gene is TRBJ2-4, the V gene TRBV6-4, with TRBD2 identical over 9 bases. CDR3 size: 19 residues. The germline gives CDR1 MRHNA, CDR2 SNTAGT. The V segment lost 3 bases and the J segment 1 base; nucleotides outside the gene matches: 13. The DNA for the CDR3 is TGTGCCAGCAGTGAACGGTCTAGCGGGGACCAAGCGGCCAAAAACATTCAGTACTTC. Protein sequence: CASSERSSGDQAAKNIQYF.

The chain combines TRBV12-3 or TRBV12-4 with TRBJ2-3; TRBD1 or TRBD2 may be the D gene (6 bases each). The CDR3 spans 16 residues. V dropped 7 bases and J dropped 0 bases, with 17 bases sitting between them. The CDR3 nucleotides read TGTGCCAGCACCACATACGGGGGCCTTAGCACAGATACGCAGTATTTT. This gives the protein CASTTYGGLSTDTQYF.

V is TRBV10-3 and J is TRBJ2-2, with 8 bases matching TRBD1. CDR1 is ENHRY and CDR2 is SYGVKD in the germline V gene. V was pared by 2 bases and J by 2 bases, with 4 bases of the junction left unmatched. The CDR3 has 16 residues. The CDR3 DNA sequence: TGTGCCATCAGTGAGCGGACAGGGAGTAACACCGGGGAGCTGTTTTTT. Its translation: CAISERTGSNTGELFF.

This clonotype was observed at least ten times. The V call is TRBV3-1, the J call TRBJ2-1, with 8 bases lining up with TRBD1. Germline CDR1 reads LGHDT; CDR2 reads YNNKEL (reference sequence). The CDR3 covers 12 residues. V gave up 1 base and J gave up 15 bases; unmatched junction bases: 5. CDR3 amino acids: CASSQARGLLFF. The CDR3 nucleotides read TGTGCCAGCAGCCAAGCCAGGGGGCTCTTGTTCTTC.

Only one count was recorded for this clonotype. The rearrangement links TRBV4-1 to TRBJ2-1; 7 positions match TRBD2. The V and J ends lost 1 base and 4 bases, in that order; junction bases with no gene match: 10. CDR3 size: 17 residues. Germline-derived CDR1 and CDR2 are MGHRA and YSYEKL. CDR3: CASSQVGWEGPYNEQFF. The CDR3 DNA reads TGCGCCAGCAGCCAAGTTGGTTGGGAGGGACCATACAATGAGCAGTTCTTC.

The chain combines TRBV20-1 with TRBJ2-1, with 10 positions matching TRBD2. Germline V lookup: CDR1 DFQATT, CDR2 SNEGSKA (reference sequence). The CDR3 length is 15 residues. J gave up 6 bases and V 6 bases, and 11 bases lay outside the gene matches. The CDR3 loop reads CSALPERGGRNEQFF. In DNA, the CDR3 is TGCAGTGCCCTCCCTGAGCGGGGGGGCCGCAATGAGCAGTTCTTC.

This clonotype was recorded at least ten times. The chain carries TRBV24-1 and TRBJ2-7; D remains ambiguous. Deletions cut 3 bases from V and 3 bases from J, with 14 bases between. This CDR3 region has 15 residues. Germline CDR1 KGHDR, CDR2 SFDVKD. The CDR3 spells CATSDKAGGVYEQYF. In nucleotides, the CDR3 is TGTGCCACCAGTGATAAGGCAGGCGGAGTCTACGAGCAGTACTTC.

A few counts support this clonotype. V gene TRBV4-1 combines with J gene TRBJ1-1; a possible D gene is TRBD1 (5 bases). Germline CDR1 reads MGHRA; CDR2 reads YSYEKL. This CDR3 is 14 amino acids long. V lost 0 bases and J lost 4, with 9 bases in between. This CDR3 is CASSQDKGITEAFF. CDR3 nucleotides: TGCGCCAGCAGCCAAGATAAGGGGATCACTGAAGCTTTCTTT.

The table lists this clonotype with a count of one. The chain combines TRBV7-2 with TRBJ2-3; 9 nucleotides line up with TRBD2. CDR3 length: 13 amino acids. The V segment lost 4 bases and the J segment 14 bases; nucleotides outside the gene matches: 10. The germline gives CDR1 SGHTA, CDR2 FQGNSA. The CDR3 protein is CASSSPGGGAGYF. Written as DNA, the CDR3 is TGTGCCAGCAGCTCCCCTGGCGGGGGGGCTGGGTATTTT.